Each of the 6 T cell receptor beta chains below was sequenced from the same sample in a study of cytomegalovirus exposure and HLA in healthy donors. PCR used 60 Vbeta primers and 13 Jbeta primers. TCRdb's table, derived via immunoSEQ multiplex PCR, lists solely in-frame clones and lacks some. Found here are 95,000 to 150,000 clones, over 65% of them singletons; the top ten hold approximately 2.5%. Sequencing was carried out using PBMCs. The receptors were sampled from a woman in her 40s in good health and CMV-seropositive.

The V and J genes are TRBV10-2 and TRBJ2-1; the D gene is possibly TRBD2 (6 bases). The CDR3 is 14 amino acids. Trimming pared 6 bases from V and 1 base from J, leaving 10 bases between. Germline loops: CDR1 WSHSY, CDR2 SAAADI. The CDR3 DNA follows: TGCGCCAGCAGCTCTGCGGGGTCCTACAATGAGCAGTTCTTC. Residues: CASSSAGSYNEQFF.

The rearrangement joins TRBV7-9 to TRBJ2-3, with TRBD1 identical over 8 bases. V was clipped by 4 bases and J by 8 bases; unmatched bases: 17. The germline gives CDR1 SEHNR, CDR2 FQNEAQ (reference sequence). This CDR3 is built from 17 residues. The CDR3 reads CASSSDREWIGLGTQYF. CDR3 nucleotide sequence: TGTGCCAGCAGCTCGGACAGGGAATGGATAGGCCTGGGTACGCAGTATTTT. Using reference TRBV7-9 and TRBJ2-3 for the parts outside the CDR3, the full variable domain is DTGVSQNPRHKITKRGQNVTFRCDPISEHNRLYWYRQTLGQGPEFLTYFQNEAQLEKSRLLSDRFSAERPKGSFSTLEIQRTEQGDSAMYLCASSSDREWIGLGTQYFGPGTRLTVL.

The chain recombines TRBV7-6 with TRBJ2-1; 9 positions agree with TRBD2. V lost 5 bases and J lost 5; bases outside the gene matches: 4. This CDR3 comprises 14 residues. Germline lookup yields CDR1 SGHVS and CDR2 FNYEAQ. The CDR3: CASSPGLAHNEQFF. CDR3 sequence (DNA): TGTGCCAGCAGCCCGGGACTAGCCCACAATGAGCAGTTCTTC. Using reference TRBV7-6 and TRBJ2-1 for the parts outside the CDR3, the full variable domain is GAGVSQSPRYKVTKRGQDVALRCDPISGHVSLYWYRQALGQGPEFLTYFNYEAQQDKSGLPNDRFSAERPEGSISTLTIQRTEQRDSAMYRCASSPGLAHNEQFFGPGTRLTVL.

This clone has only one observation. V gene TRBV30 combines with J gene TRBJ2-7, with 7 bases lining up with TRBD1. The CDR3 runs 14 residues. V shed 3 bases, J shed 4 bases, and the junction held 9 bases outside the gene matches. The germline gives CDR1 GTSNPN, CDR2 SVGIG (reference sequence). The CDR3 protein is CAWRSGTALYEQYF. The CDR3 DNA reads as TGTGCCTGGAGATCCGGGACAGCTCTTTACGAGCAGTACTTC.

J is TRBJ1-4 and V is TRBV2; 8 bases agree with TRBD1. J gave up 0 bases and V 3 bases, and 6 bases lay outside the gene matches. Germline V gene lookup returns CDR1 SNHLY and CDR2 FYNNEI. This CDR3 has 17 amino acids. CDR3 sequence (DNA): TGTGCCAGCAGTGATTCGGACAGGGTAGCAACTAATGAAAAACTGTTTTTT. Its protein is CASSDSDRVATNEKLFF.

This chain links TRBV27 with TRBJ2-7; maybe TRBD1 (5 bases). Trimming took 2 bases from V and 1 from J, leaving 27 bases between them. Germline CDR1 is MNHEY and CDR2 is SMNVEV (reference sequence). The CDR3 has 20 residues. The CDR3 region has the DNA TGTGCCAGCAGTTTAACCTCTCCCCTCTTGACAGACAGTTTGTCCTACGAGCAGTACTTC. Translation: CASSLTSPLLTDSLSYEQYF.